These 7 T cell receptor beta chains originate from one sample sequenced in a study of OX40 agonist ivuxolimab in advanced cancers. Generated by immunoSEQ multiplex PCR, the TCRdb table keeps only in-frame clones and is missing some. The data hold approximately 35,000 clones, with around 80% observed a single time. Here the sequenced sample was CD4+ or CD8+ T cells sorted from blood, taken in a trial of the OX40 agonist ivuxolimab. The receptor set was obtained from an adult with an advanced solid tumor such as melanoma, head and neck, liver or kidney cancer.

The chain has TRBV11-3 and TRBJ2-1; possible D gene TRBD2, 5 bases. Trimming stripped 5 bases from V and 2 bases from J, with 7 bases between. The CDR3 loop spans 13 amino acids. CDR1 and CDR2 (germline): SGHNT, YENEEA. In DNA form, the CDR3 reads TGTGCCAGCAGCCCCGGGGCCTACAATGAGCAGTTCTTC. Translated, it gives CASSPGAYNEQFF.

The chain carries TRBV5-1 and TRBJ2-5; 8 nucleotides line up with TRBD1. This CDR3 contains 16 residues. The germline gives CDR1 SGHRS, CDR2 YFSETQ. Trimming removed 0 bases from V and 3 bases from J; junction bases left unmatched: 7. The CDR3 region is CASSLDSGQAKETQYF. The CDR3 DNA reads as TGCGCCAGCAGCTTGGATTCGGGACAGGCTAAAGAGACCCAGTACTTC.

Regarding this clone: Relative to the germline gene, one junction end is altered; a read error may explain this. The chain has TRBV7-7 and TRBJ2-5; 9 positions agree with TRBD2. The V gene's germline CDR1 is SSHAT and CDR2 FNYEAQ (reference sequence). The CDR3 runs 15 residues. CDR3 residues: CASSAGTSRSETQYF. Here the CDR3 DNA reads TGTGCTAGCAGCGCCGGGACTAGCCGTTCCGAGACCCAGTACTTC.

This chain connects TRBV30 to TRBJ2-5, with D possibly matching TRBD2 (6 bases). The V gene lost 8 bases and the J gene lost 1 base, with 11 bases spanning the gap. The germline CDR1 and CDR2 sequences are GTSNPN and SVGIG (reference sequence). The CDR3 runs to 12 residues. CDR3 sequence (DNA): TGTGCCGCCAGCGGGCCCCAAGAGACCCAGTACTTC. It yields the protein CAASGPQETQYF.

DNA for the CDR3: TGTGCCAGCAGTCGGGACAGGGGGCTAGAGACCCAGTACTTC. Translating it yields CASSRDRGLETQYF. The chain uses TRBV5-4 and TRBJ2-5, with 12 bases aligning to TRBD1. Trimming cost V 5 bases and J 4 bases; bases outside gene matches: 3. Germline values: CDR1 SGHNT, CDR2 YYREEE (reference sequence). The CDR3 is 14 amino acids.

The chain recombines TRBV4-1 with TRBJ2-3, with D uncertain. This CDR3 contains 14 residues. Trimming cost V 1 base and J 6 bases, with 11 bases left between them. The germline V gene has CDR1 MGHRA and CDR2 YSYEKL. CDR3 loop: CASSQGTQRDTQYF. In DNA, the CDR3 is TGCGCCAGCAGCCAAGGTACCCAGCGCGATACGCAGTATTTT.

This clone has only a few counts. The chain uses TRBV5-4 and TRBJ1-5, with D tentatively TRBD1 (5 bases). V lost 1 base and J lost 1, with 6 bases in between. This CDR3 spans 14 amino acids. CDR1 is SGHNT and CDR2 is YYREEE in the germline V gene (reference sequence). The CDR3, as DNA: TGTGCCAGCAGCTTGTGGGGGAGCAATCAGCCCCAGCATTTT. This translates into CASSLWGSNQPQHF.